Following are 22 T cell receptor beta chains from one sample sequenced in a study of blood T cell repertoires in COVID-19. The assay was immunoSEQ multiplex PCR, and TCRdb's table has in-frame clones only and misses some. The sample lists fewer than 300,000 clones, about 85% occurring once. Sequencing used peripheral blood. All receptors derive from a man between 60 and 75 years old who had recovered from COVID-19.

This rearrangement joins TRBV28 to TRBJ2-7, with 14 nucleotides matching TRBD2. The trim removed 4 bases at V and 2 bases at J, leaving 4 bases unmatched. This CDR3 is 16 amino acids long. Germline V CDR1 and CDR2: MDHEN, SYDVKM. The CDR3 protein is CASSWTSGGLTYEQYF. The CDR3 coding sequence is TGTGCCAGCAGTTGGACTAGCGGGGGGCTTACCTACGAGCAGTACTTC.

The genes are TRBV11-2 and TRBJ2-3; 16 bases are a match to TRBD2. CDR3 length: 19 residues. Losses at the gene ends were 1 base for V and 5 bases for J; bases not matched to a gene: 9. CDR1 and CDR2 from the germline V gene are SGHAT and FQNNGV. The CDR3 reads CASSLAPRGLAGGLDTQYF. CDR3 nucleotide sequence: TGTGCCAGCAGCTTAGCTCCCAGGGGACTAGCGGGGGGGTTAGATACGCAGTATTTT.

The chain recombines TRBV30 with TRBJ2-4; D gene uncertain. Germline V CDR1 and CDR2: GTSNPN, SVGIG (reference sequence). V was trimmed by 0 bases and J by 5 bases, leaving 8 bases between them. This CDR3 comprises 13 residues. CDR3 in amino acids: CAWSVSGQNIQYF. The DNA of the CDR3 is TGTGCCTGGAGTGTATCTGGCCAAAACATTCAGTACTTC.

This clone was seen a handful of times. The rearrangement joins TRBV9 to TRBJ1-4; 9 bases line up with TRBD1. Germline V gene lookup returns CDR1 SGDLS and CDR2 YYNGEE. There are 15 residues in the CDR3. The junction had 6 bases not matched to a gene; V was cut back by 3 bases and J by 6 bases. The CDR3 reads CASSAGGTGYEKLFF. The CDR3, as DNA: TGTGCCAGCAGCGCCGGTGGGACAGGGTATGAAAAACTGTTTTTT. The variable domain in full, with the rest retrieved from reference TRBV9 and TRBJ1-4, is DSGVTQTPKHLITATGQRVTLRCSPRSGDLSVYWYQQSLDQGLQFLIQYYNGEERAKGNILERFSAQQFPDLHSELNLSSLELGDSALYFCASSAGGTGYEKLFFGSGTQLSVL.

V gene TRBV4-1 combines with J gene TRBJ1-5; 7 bases line up with TRBD1. The V and J ends lost 0 bases and 7 bases, in that order; junction bases with no gene match: 6. From germline, CDR1 is MGHRA and CDR2 YSYEKL. The CDR3 loop spans 15 amino acids. The DNA for the CDR3 is TGCGCCAGCAGCCAAGATGAAGGGGGCGGGCAGCCCCAGCATTTT. The encoded protein is CASSQDEGGGQPQHF.

The chain couples TRBV5-1 to TRBJ1-2; 7 bases are shared with TRBD1. The CDR3 runs to 14 residues. Germline loops: CDR1 SGHRS, CDR2 YFSETQ. Losses at the gene ends were 2 bases for V and 9 bases for J; bases not matched to a gene: 10. The CDR3 nucleotides read TGCGCCAGCAGCTTAGCCGGGACAGCCATGAGCTACACCTTC. This encodes CASSLAGTAMSYTF.

V is TRBV27 and J is TRBJ2-7, with D perhaps matching TRBD1 (5 bases). CDR3 length equals 13 residues. CDR1 MNHEY and CDR2 SMNVEV come from the germline V gene (reference sequence). V was cut by 5 bases and J by 3 bases, with 11 bases left in between. CDR3 region: CASSPDRFYEQYF. Here the CDR3 DNA reads TGTGCCAGCAGTCCAGACAGATTCTACGAGCAGTACTTC.

The chain has TRBV6-5 and TRBJ2-1, with 7 bases lining up with TRBD1. The CDR3 is 15 residues long. The V segment lost 2 bases and the J segment 4 bases; nucleotides outside the gene matches: 5. The germline gives CDR1 MNHEY, CDR2 SVGAGI. The CDR3 DNA follows: TGTGCCAGCAGTTACCGCACGGGACAGTACAATGAGCAGTTCTTC. This translates into CASSYRTGQYNEQFF.

This chain links TRBV11-2 with TRBJ2-7; D is undetermined. This CDR3 has 14 amino acids. Trimming removed 0 bases at V and 7 bases at J, with 13 bases between. The germline V gene encodes CDR1 SGHAT and CDR2 FQNNGV. This chain's CDR3 is CASSLEREVKEQYF. The CDR3 region has the DNA TGTGCCAGCAGCTTAGAACGAGAAGTAAAGGAGCAGTACTTC.

This rearrangement joins TRBV4-1 to TRBJ1-5, with a possible D match to TRBD1 (6 bases). The germline V and J ends were trimmed by 5 bases and 2 bases, with 13 bases remaining between them. This CDR3 comprises 15 residues. The germline CDR1 and CDR2 sequences are MGHRA and YSYEKL. The CDR3 reads CASSTQGLRNQPQHF. The DNA for the CDR3 is TGCGCCAGCAGCACACAGGGTTTACGCAATCAGCCCCAGCATTTT.

The V and J genes are TRBV28 and TRBJ1-6, with D perhaps matching TRBD1 (5 bases). The CDR3 has 17 amino acids. The germline V gene encodes CDR1 MDHEN and CDR2 SYDVKM. V was shortened by 6 bases and J by 1 base, with 16 bases between the two germline ends. The CDR3 DNA sequence: TGTGCCAGCAGACCCCGGACGGGGGAATCCTATAATTCACCCCTCCACTTT. Residues: CASRPRTGESYNSPLHF.

The chain couples TRBV7-3 to TRBJ2-6; the match to TRBD2 covers 13 bases. V was clipped by 4 bases and J by 9 bases; unmatched bases: 9. The CDR3 covers 17 residues. Germline CDR1 is SGHTA and CDR2 is FQGTGA. The CDR3 sequence: CASSSPGLAGSNNVLTF. The CDR3 DNA sequence: TGTGCCAGCAGCTCGCCGGGACTAGCGGGGAGTAACAACGTCCTGACTTTC. The whole variable domain, remainder taken from reference TRBV7-3 and TRBJ2-6, is GAGVSQTPSNKVTEKGKYVELRCDPISGHTALYWYRQSLGQGPEFLIYFQGTGAADDSGLPNDRFFAVRPEGSVSTLKIQRTERGDSAVYLCASSSPGLAGSNNVLTFGAGSRLTVL.

Concerning this clone itself: Other DNA sequences in this specimen translate into the identical CDR3. The chain recombines TRBV18 with TRBJ2-7, with a tentative D call TRBD2 (5 bases). The ends were cut back, 2 bases at V and 2 bases at J, with 7 bases in the middle. The germline V gene has CDR1 KGHSH and CDR2 LQKENI. This CDR3 spans 13 amino acids. The CDR3 region is CASSPTGTYEQYF. The CDR3 DNA is TGTGCCAGCTCACCAACCGGGACCTACGAGCAGTACTTC.

V and J are TRBV29-1 and TRBJ2-5; 7 bases align to TRBD2. Trimming cost V 6 bases and J 4 bases; bases outside gene matches: 20. This CDR3 has 17 amino acids. Looked up from germline, CDR1 is SQVTM and CDR2 is ANQGSEA. CDR3 residues: CSVRFPTRAGDRETQYF. The CDR3 nucleotides read TGCAGCGTCCGGTTCCCCACTAGGGCGGGGGATAGAGAGACCCAGTACTTC.

V and J are TRBV5-6 and TRBJ1-2; TRBD1 matches at 9 bases. The CDR3 totals 15 residues. Per germline, CDR1 SGHDT and CDR2 YYEEEE. V was clipped by 1 base and J by 7 bases; unmatched bases: 8. The CDR3 sequence: CASSLLLGQGRGYTF. CDR3 sequence (DNA): TGTGCCAGCAGCTTGCTCCTGGGACAGGGCCGTGGCTACACCTTC.

The count of this clone is one. J is TRBJ2-2 and V is TRBV6-5; 10 bases are shared with TRBD1. V trimming: 6 bases; J trimming: 7 bases; junction bases outside the gene matches: 5. The germline CDR1 and CDR2 sequences are MNHEY and SVGAGI. This CDR3 comprises 14 residues. CDR3 in DNA: TGTGCCAGCAGACGACAGGGGGCCGGCGGGGAGCTGTTTTTT. Translation: CASRRQGAGGELFF.

CDR3 in amino acids: CASSPLSGGSYNEQFF. As DNA, the CDR3 is TGTGCCAGCTCACCACTGAGCGGGGGCTCCTACAATGAGCAGTTCTTC. This sequence joins TRBV18 and TRBJ2-1, with 8 bases identical to TRBD2. V was clipped by 1 base and J by 0 bases; unmatched bases: 2. This CDR3 is built from 16 residues. Germline assignment: CDR1 KGHSH and CDR2 LQKENI.

The chain couples TRBV9 to TRBJ1-1; D gene unclear. Trimming pared 3 bases from V and 7 bases from J, leaving 13 bases between. The CDR3 runs 13 residues. CDR1 and CDR2 from the germline V gene are SGDLS and YYNGEE. The CDR3 DNA sequence: TGTGCCAGCAGCGCGAGGGTTGTTGATGAAGCTTTCTTT. Its translation is CASSARVVDEAFF.

The gene calls are TRBV24-1 and TRBJ2-1; D is perhaps TRBD2 (5 bases). Between the trimmed V and J ends, which lost 1 base and 1 base, there was a span of 13 bases. In germline, CDR1 is KGHDR, CDR2 SFDVKD. The CDR3 has 17 amino acids. Here the CDR3 DNA reads TGTGCCACCAGTGATTTATACCAGAGCGGTTCCTACAATGAGCAGTTCTTC. Protein product: CATSDLYQSGSYNEQFF.

This clone was detected once. The chain carries TRBV21-1 and TRBJ2-7; TRBD1 was called by the table and not checked on the DNA. TRBV21-1 is a pseudogene locus. CDR3 length equals 13 residues. CDR3 amino acids: CASRTTGGIEQYF. In DNA, the CDR3 is TGTGCCAGCAGAACGACAGGGGGCATCGAGCAGTACTTC.

The rearrangement joins TRBV29-1 to TRBJ1-4; 10 bases line up with TRBD1. Germline V CDR1 and CDR2: SQVTM, ANQGSEA. The CDR3 runs 14 residues. With 7 bases clipped from V and 8 bases from J, the junction kept 10 bases outside the gene matches. The CDR3 spells CSAGKTGGVEKLFF. In DNA, the CDR3 is TGCAGCGCCGGAAAGACAGGGGGCGTAGAAAAACTGTTTTTT.

The V gene is TRBV28, the J gene TRBJ1-3; D ambiguous. The CDR3 is 16 residues long. The germline V gene encodes CDR1 MDHEN and CDR2 SYDVKM. With 2 bases removed from V and 4 bases from J, the gap between germline ends came to 15 bases. This CDR3 reads CASSLPKRRGGNTIYF. The DNA of the CDR3 is TGTGCCAGCAGTTTACCTAAAAGACGAGGGGGAAACACCATATATTTT.